The 26 T cell receptor beta chains listed next were all sequenced from one sample in a study of cytomegalovirus exposure and HLA in healthy donors. It was with 60 Vbeta and 13 Jbeta primers that the PCR ran. TCRdb's table, derived via immunoSEQ multiplex PCR, lists solely in-frame clones and lacks some. This sample contains 35,000 to 45,000 clones. The specimen was PBMCs. The origin of the receptors is a man aged 25 to 40 in good health and CMV-seronegative.

The chain employs TRBV19 and TRBJ2-2; a possible D gene is TRBD1 (5 bases). V shed 5 bases and J shed 7 bases, with 11 bases lying between them. Germline V gene data show CDR1 as LNHDA and CDR2 as SQIVND (reference sequence). The CDR3 has 13 residues. CDR3 amino acids: CASSVRAVGELFF. The CDR3 DNA is TGTGCCAGTAGTGTCAGGGCTGTCGGGGAGCTGTTTTTT.

The chain recombines TRBV7-9 with TRBJ2-1, with D possibly matching TRBD2 (5 bases). This CDR3 has 12 residues. V was cut by 4 bases and J by 9 bases, with 10 bases left in between. The germline gives CDR1 SEHNR, CDR2 FQNEAQ (reference sequence). CDR3 in amino acids: CASSSGEIEQFF. The CDR3 bases are TGTGCCAGCAGCTCCGGGGAGATTGAGCAGTTCTTC.

The chain uses TRBV5-1 and TRBJ2-7; 9 nucleotides match TRBD2. The CDR3 runs 15 residues. The trim removed 0 bases at V and 6 bases at J, leaving 7 bases unmatched. The germline V gene has CDR1 SGHRS and CDR2 YFSETQ. CDR3 amino acids: CASSLVREGSGEQYF. The CDR3 nucleotides are TGCGCCAGCAGCTTGGTGCGGGAGGGGTCTGGCGAGCAGTACTTC.

V usage is TRBV7-8 and J usage is TRBJ1-2; D gene uncertain. The germline V gene encodes CDR1 SGHVS and CDR2 FQNEAQ. V dropped 0 bases and J dropped 0 bases, with 14 bases sitting between them. The CDR3 loop spans 17 amino acids. The CDR3 nucleotides read TGTGCCAGCAGCTTAGCGCCGATCTTAACTTCTAACTATGGCTACACCTTC. This codes for CASSLAPILTSNYGYTF. The full variable domain, completed using reference TRBV7-8 and TRBJ1-2, is GAGVSQSPRYKVAKRGQDVALRCDPISGHVSLFWYQQALGQGPEFLTYFQNEAQLDKSGLPSDRFFAERPEGSVSTLKIQRTQQEDSAVYLCASSLAPILTSNYGYTFGSGTRLTVV.

The chain uses TRBV6-5 and TRBJ2-7; 10 nucleotides align to TRBD2. Germline V gene sequence: CDR1 MNHEY, CDR2 SVGAGI. After removal of 5 bases from V and 7 bases from J, the junction contained 5 bases not matched to a gene. This CDR3 comprises 13 residues. DNA of the CDR3: TGTGCCAGCAGTGCTAGCGGGAGCGGTGAGCAGTACTTC. It translates to CASSASGSGEQYF.

This chain links TRBV9 with TRBJ1-1; D remains unclear. Trimming cost V 3 bases and J 3 bases, with 3 bases left between them. Germline CDR1 SGDLS, CDR2 YYNGEE. CDR3 length: 11 residues. CDR3 coding DNA: TGTGCCAGCAGCGCGGACACTGAAGCTTTCTTT. As protein: CASSADTEAFF.

The chain joins TRBV6-1 to TRBJ1-5; 10 positions agree with TRBD1. The CDR3 is 14 amino acids. V was pared by 8 bases and J by 5 bases, with 6 bases of the junction left unmatched. CDR1 and CDR2 from the germline V gene are MNHNS and SASEGT. The DNA of the CDR3 is TGTGCCAGCGCCCGGGACAGGGGTGATCAGCCCCAGCATTTT. Protein: CASARDRGDQPQHF.

The gene calls are TRBV2 and TRBJ2-3; D might be TRBD1 (5 bases). Germline loops: CDR1 SNHLY, CDR2 FYNNEI. The CDR3 sequence is 15 residues long. The V gene lost 2 bases and the J gene lost 1 base, with 10 bases spanning the gap. In DNA form, the CDR3 reads TGTGCCAGCAGTGAAAGGGGCGGAGGCACAGATACGCAGTATTTT. This encodes CASSERGGGTDTQYF.

The J gene is TRBJ1-5, the V gene TRBV5-1; 8 bases line up with TRBD1. The CDR3 has 13 amino acids. CDR1 and CDR2 from the germline V gene are SGHRS and YFSETQ. The junction had 4 bases not matched to a gene; V was cut back by 4 bases and J by 7 bases. This chain's CDR3 is CASSGQGGQPQHF. CDR3 in DNA: TGCGCCAGCAGCGGACAGGGCGGACAGCCCCAGCATTTT.

The CDR3 loop is CASSLGTAGANVLTF. CDR3 in DNA: TGTGCCAGCAGCTTAGGGACAGCTGGGGCCAACGTCCTGACTTTC. The chain has TRBV7-7 and TRBJ2-6; TRBD1 might be the D (6 bases). This CDR3 is 15 amino acids long. V gave up 1 base and J gave up 2 bases, with 6 bases separating them. Germline CDR1 and CDR2: SSHAT and FNYEAQ (reference sequence).

The rearrangement joins TRBV19 to TRBJ1-1; D remains ambiguous. V lost 5 bases to trimming and J lost 1 base, with 8 bases between them. CDR1 and CDR2 (germline): LNHDA, SQIVND (reference sequence). The CDR3 length is 13 residues. CDR3 DNA sequence: TGTGCCAGTAGTGAGGGTAAGAACACTGAAGCTTTCTTT. Translation gives CASSEGKNTEAFF. Combining the CDR3 with reference TRBV19 and TRBJ1-1 gives the whole variable domain DGGITQSPKYLFRKEGQNVTLSCEQNLNHDAMYWYRQDPGQGLRLIYYSQIVNDFQKGDIAEGYSVSREKKESFPLTVTSAQKNPTAFYLCASSEGKNTEAFFGQGTRLTVV.

This chain joins TRBV15 and TRBJ1-5; D gene ambiguous. Germline lookup yields CDR1 LNHNV and CDR2 YYDKDF (reference sequence). The CDR3 contains 12 residues. The ends were cut back, 3 bases at V and 5 bases at J, with 5 bases in the middle. CDR3 sequence: CATSRLDQPQHF. CDR3 coding DNA: TGTGCCACCAGCAGGTTAGATCAGCCCCAGCATTTT.

V is TRBV27 and J is TRBJ1-5; D is possibly TRBD1 (5 bases). Trimming removed 3 bases from V and 2 bases from J, with 11 bases in between. The CDR3 loop spans 15 amino acids. Looked up from germline, CDR1 is MNHEY and CDR2 is SMNVEV (reference sequence). The CDR3 spells CASSLSKGGNQPQHF. DNA of the CDR3: TGTGCCAGCAGTTTGTCTAAAGGGGGCAATCAGCCCCAGCATTTT.

J is TRBJ1-6 and V is TRBV5-1, with D possibly TRBD1 on 6 matching bases. Germline loops: CDR1 SGHRS, CDR2 YFSETQ. CDR3 size: 15 residues. Between the trimmed V and J ends, which lost 0 bases and 7 bases, there was a span of 11 bases. The CDR3 is CASSLGERGNSPLHF. In DNA form, the CDR3 reads TGCGCCAGCAGCTTGGGGGAAAGGGGGAATTCACCCCTCCACTTT.

The gene calls are TRBV6-4 and TRBJ2-1; TRBD2 aligns across 13 bases. CDR1 MRHNA and CDR2 SNTAGT come from the germline V gene. The trim removed 3 bases at V and 5 bases at J, leaving 7 bases unmatched. The CDR3 consists of 17 residues. In nucleotides, the CDR3 is TGTGCCAGCAGTGATATCCGGACTAGCGGGAGCAACAATGAGCAGTTCTTC. Its protein is CASSDIRTSGSNNEQFF.

V is TRBV6-4 and J is TRBJ1-2; D is unresolved. The V and J ends lost 1 base and 9 bases respectively, with 12 bases between them. CDR3 length: 13 residues. Germline V gene sequence: CDR1 MRHNA, CDR2 SNTAGT. Here the CDR3 DNA reads TGTGCCAGCAGTGACTACCGAGGAAGCAGCTACACCTTC. Amino acids: CASSDYRGSSYTF.

The chain is built from TRBV7-2 and TRBJ1-2; weak D call: TRBD1 (6 bases). Trimming pared 5 bases from V and 0 bases from J, leaving 13 bases between. Germline-derived CDR1 and CDR2 are SGHTA and FQGNSA. This CDR3 region has 15 residues. The CDR3 coding sequence is TGTGCCAGCAGCGGTAGGGGGGGCGCTAACTATGGCTACACCTTC. Translating it yields CASSGRGGANYGYTF.

V usage is TRBV19 and J usage is TRBJ2-7, with D tentatively TRBD2 (6 bases). The CDR3 sequence is 12 residues long. Germline-derived CDR1 and CDR2 are LNHDA and SQIVND (reference sequence). The V gene lost 6 bases and the J gene lost 4 bases, with 10 bases spanning the gap. This CDR3 reads CASSGRGYEQYF. The CDR3 nucleotides are TGTGCCAGTAGCGGGAGAGGGTACGAGCAGTACTTC. Filled out from reference TRBV19 and TRBJ2-7, the complete variable domain reads DGGITQSPKYLFRKEGQNVTLSCEQNLNHDAMYWYRQDPGQGLRLIYYSQIVNDFQKGDIAEGYSVSREKKESFPLTVTSAQKNPTAFYLCASSGRGYEQYFGPGTRLTVT.

CDR3 nucleotides: TGTGCCAGTAGTACCAAGACGCGGATGAGTCAGCCCCAGCATTTT. This gives the protein CASSTKTRMSQPQHF. This rearrangement joins TRBV19 to TRBJ1-5, with D unresolved. There are 15 residues in the CDR3. V was trimmed by 4 bases and J by 6 bases, leaving 16 bases between them. The germline gives CDR1 LNHDA, CDR2 SQIVND (reference sequence).

V usage is TRBV14 and J usage is TRBJ2-7; TRBD2 matches 13 bases. The CDR3 runs 16 residues. With V trimmed by 5 bases and J by 4 bases, 8 bases remained unmatched. The V gene's germline CDR1 is SGHDN and CDR2 FVKESK. DNA of the CDR3: TGTGCCAGCAGCTTCAGGACTAGCGGGAGTGTATACGAGCAGTACTTC. Its protein is CASSFRTSGSVYEQYF. The variable domain in full, completed from reference TRBV14 and TRBJ2-7, reads EAGVTQFPSHSVIEKGQTVTLRCDPISGHDNLYWYRRVMGKEIKFLLHFVKESKQDESGMPNNRFLAERTGGTYSTLKVQPAELEDSGVYFCASSFRTSGSVYEQYFGPGTRLTVT.

This chain uses TRBV29-1 with TRBJ1-2, with 10 nucleotides matching TRBD1. V gave up 0 bases and J gave up 8 bases; unmatched junction bases: 9. The CDR3 extends over 15 amino acids. In germline, CDR1 is SQVTM, CDR2 ANQGSEA. CDR3 region: CSVEETAGQGGGYTF. The CDR3 DNA follows: TGCAGCGTTGAAGAAACGGCCGGACAGGGGGGAGGCTACACCTTC.

J is TRBJ2-7 and V is TRBV30, with D unclear. The germline V gene encodes CDR1 GTSNPN and CDR2 SVGIG (reference sequence). Trimming stripped 8 bases from V and 2 bases from J, with 13 bases between. The CDR3 contains 12 residues. The CDR3 DNA is TGTGCCAGGTCGACGGGTCCCTACGAGCAGTACTTC. Its protein is CARSTGPYEQYF.

This chain links TRBV11-2 with TRBJ2-3; D gene ambiguous. V dropped 5 bases and J dropped 4 bases, with 4 bases sitting between them. CDR3 size: 11 residues. The germline V gene has CDR1 SGHAT and CDR2 FQNNGV. For the CDR3, the DNA is TGTGCCAGCAGCGCGGCAGATACGCAGTATTTT. It yields the protein CASSAADTQYF.

The V call is TRBV14, the J call TRBJ1-2, with a possible D match to TRBD1 (5 bases). Per the germline V gene, CDR1 is SGHDN and CDR2 is FVKESK. V shed 0 bases and J shed 8 bases, with 16 bases lying between them. The CDR3 sequence is 15 residues long. CDR3 residues: CASSQDPGSGQGYTF. CDR3 DNA sequence: TGTGCCAGCAGCCAAGATCCAGGATCTGGACAAGGCTACACCTTC.

J is TRBJ1-6 and V is TRBV11-3; D is undetermined. CDR1 is SGHNT, CDR2 YENEEA, per germline. V was clipped by 4 bases and J by 6 bases, with 10 bases between them. The CDR3 consists of 14 residues. Written as DNA, the CDR3 is TGTGCCAGCAGCTCTGGCACCATTAATTCACCCCTCCACTTT. It yields the protein CASSSGTINSPLHF.

About this clone: At one end, the junction sequence differs from germline, possibly due to a read error. In DNA, the CDR3 is TGTGCTAGCAGCCGGGAAGTCACCGGGGAGCTGTTTTTT. Residues: CASSREVTGELFF. The V call is TRBV7-7, the J call TRBJ2-2; D is perhaps TRBD2 (5 bases). CDR3 length: 13 residues. CDR1 is SSHAT and CDR2 is FNYEAQ in the germline V gene (reference sequence).